This TCR beta chain comes out of a study of low-dose radiotherapy and immunotherapy resistance in tumors. Germline loops: CDR1 SGHNT, CDR2 YYREEE (reference sequence). The CDR3 length is 19 residues. V was pared by 5 bases and J by 6 bases, with 15 bases of the junction left unmatched. First-strand cDNA relied on TRAV- and TRBV-specific primers spanning alpha and beta chains. TCRs underwent approximately 20 PCR cycles of amplification with a constant-region primer and V-primer adapter. TCRdb re-called the reads through MiXCR, storing one row per CDR3 protein. This sample has about 58,000 distinct CDR3 sequences, with about 23% found just once. This clonotype was observed many times. Time point noted: after trial treatment. Treatment in this sample: LDRT plus nivolumab, ipilimumab, low-dose cyclophosphamide and aspirin (RACIN trial).

This TCR came from a male donor with prostate cancer. The chain uses TRBV5-4 and TRBJ2-2; 14 positions agree with TRBD2. The sequences come from PBMCs, collected after low-dose radiotherapy plus immunotherapy. CDR3 bases: TGTGCCAGCAGATCCGGGACTAGCGGGAGTTGGGGCACTGCCGGGGAGCTGTTTTTT. Amino acid sequence: CASRSGTSGSWGTAGELFF.